The next 22 T cell receptor beta chains were all read from a single sample in a study of blood T cell repertoires in COVID-19. Method: immunoSEQ multiplex PCR; TCRdb's copy keeps in-frame clones and lacks some. The sample has around 320,000 clones; roughly 90% are singletons. The source material was PBMCs or T cells enriched from blood (not recorded which). These receptors were obtained from a woman in her 30s who had been exposed to COVID-19.

The V and J genes are TRBV27 and TRBJ1-4; no definite D call. V was clipped by 2 bases and J by 8 bases, with 12 bases between them. Per germline, CDR1 MNHEY and CDR2 SMNVEV (reference sequence). The CDR3 totals 14 residues. The DNA of the CDR3 is TGTGCCAGCAGTTTAGAGGGTCCATACGAAAAACTGTTTTTT. Amino acid sequence: CASSLEGPYEKLFF.

About this clone itself: Relative to the germline gene, one junction end is altered; a read error may explain this. The chain is built from TRBV7-6 and TRBJ1-2; perhaps TRBD1 as D (5 bases). The CDR3 is 11 amino acids. From germline, CDR1 is SGHVS and CDR2 FNYEAQ. The CDR3 loop is CASSQQEASAF. The DNA of the CDR3 is TGTGCCAGCAGCCAACAGGAAGCTTCTGCCTTC.

The CDR3 bases are TGTGCCACCAGCAGAGGCCCCGGACTAGCGAGTGAAACATTCACAGATACGCAGTATTTT. Amino acids: CATSRGPGLASETFTDTQYF. The V and J genes are TRBV15 and TRBJ2-3; 9 bases fit TRBD2. CDR1 LNHNV and CDR2 YYDKDF come from the germline V gene (reference sequence). The CDR3 has 20 amino acids. The junction had 16 bases not matched to a gene; V was cut back by 1 base and J by 2 bases.

This chain connects TRBV19 to TRBJ1-3; D gene uncertain. Germline V CDR1 and CDR2: LNHDA, SQIVND (reference sequence). V lost 5 bases, J lost 1 base, and 9 bases lay in between. The CDR3 spans 14 residues. The CDR3 coding sequence is TGTGCCAGTAGTTCCGGAGGGTCTGGAAACACCATATATTTT. Translated, it gives CASSSGGSGNTIYF.

The chain carries TRBV9 and TRBJ1-1, with D hard to call. Trimming stripped 4 bases from V and 4 bases from J, with 14 bases between. This CDR3 has 14 amino acids. Germline-derived CDR1 and CDR2 are SGDLS and YYNGEE. In nucleotides, the CDR3 is TGTGCCAGCAGCCCCTCCACCGGTCCCACTGAAGCTTTCTTT. Translated: CASSPSTGPTEAFF.

The genes are TRBV19 and TRBJ2-7; TRBD1 agrees at 9 bases. The germline V gene has CDR1 LNHDA and CDR2 SQIVND (reference sequence). After removal of 3 bases from V and 4 bases from J, the junction contained 10 bases not matched to a gene. There are 16 residues in the CDR3. The CDR3 sequence: CASSMIYKGQGYEQYF. CDR3 nucleotides: TGTGCCAGTAGTATGATTTATAAGGGACAGGGTTACGAGCAGTACTTC.

This chain joins TRBV4-3 and TRBJ1-6; D not certain. This CDR3 is 16 amino acids long. V was trimmed by 2 bases and J by 5 bases, leaving 13 bases between them. The V gene's germline CDR1 is LGHNA and CDR2 YSLEER. CDR3 DNA sequence: TGCGCCAGCAGCCAAATAGGACTCTTCGATAATTCACCCCTCCACTTT. Translating it yields CASSQIGLFDNSPLHF.

The CDR3 nucleotides read TGTGCCAGCAGCTTGTCGGCGACAGGCCCCTATGAAGCTTTCTTT. This gives the protein CASSLSATGPYEAFF. The chain links TRBV7-3 to TRBJ1-1; D is possibly TRBD1 (6 bases). The CDR3 sequence is 15 residues long. Germline V lookup: CDR1 SGHTA, CDR2 FQGTGA. Trimming removed 3 bases from V and 7 bases from J, with 18 bases in between.

The V call is TRBV6-5, the J call TRBJ1-6, with TRBD1 as a possible D gene (5 bases). Germline loops: CDR1 MNHEY, CDR2 SVGAGI. V lost 4 bases and J 8 bases, leaving 18 bases between the germline ends. The CDR3 covers 16 residues. CDR3 sequence reads: CASSFPDTLGHSPLHF. The CDR3 nucleotides are TGTGCCAGCAGTTTCCCGGACACGCTGGGGCATTCACCCCTCCACTTT.

The genes are TRBV9 and TRBJ2-2, with a tentative D call TRBD2 (6 bases). V dropped 5 bases and J dropped 6 bases, with 14 bases sitting between them. Looked up from germline, CDR1 is SGDLS and CDR2 is YYNGEE. This CDR3 spans 14 amino acids. CDR3 residues: CASRSSRGAGELFF. The CDR3 nucleotides are TGTGCCAGCAGGAGTAGCCGCGGGGCCGGGGAGCTGTTTTTT.

The V gene is TRBV9, the J gene TRBJ2-7, with D tentatively TRBD2 (5 bases). CDR3 length: 14 amino acids. V was shortened by 4 bases and J by 2 bases, with 13 bases between the two germline ends. Germline V CDR1 and CDR2: SGDLS, YYNGEE. The CDR3 nucleotides read TGTGCCAGCAGCCTGGGCGGGTCTGCCTACGAGCAGTACTTC. Protein: CASSLGGSAYEQYF.

The chain combines TRBV19 with TRBJ2-3; 8 bases align to TRBD1. Germline trimming cut 5 bases from V and 1 base from J; bases unmatched to any gene: 8. The CDR3 is 16 amino acids. Germline V gene data show CDR1 as LNHDA and CDR2 as SQIVND (reference sequence). CDR3 protein: CASSPGQGWGTDTQYF. The CDR3 DNA is TGTGCCAGTAGTCCTGGACAGGGATGGGGCACAGATACGCAGTATTTT.

The V gene is TRBV5-1, the J gene TRBJ2-3; 8 nucleotides match TRBD1. The V gene end was trimmed by 0 bases and the J gene end by 2 bases; junction bases not matched to a gene: 5. From germline, CDR1 is SGHRS and CDR2 YFSETQ. The CDR3 runs to 16 residues. The CDR3 DNA is TGCGCCAGCAGCTTGGACCGGGACAGGTTCACAGATACGCAGTATTTT. Its protein is CASSLDRDRFTDTQYF.

The chain joins TRBV27 to TRBJ1-2; 7 bases are shared with TRBD1. Germline trimming cut 8 bases from V and 5 bases from J; bases unmatched to any gene: 14. Germline values: CDR1 MNHEY, CDR2 SMNVEV (reference sequence). CDR3 length: 15 amino acids. This chain's CDR3 is CASGTVPRAFYGYTF. The CDR3 DNA is TGTGCCAGCGGGACAGTCCCCAGGGCCTTTTATGGCTACACCTTC.

The rearrangement joins TRBV9 to TRBJ2-1; 7 bases are shared with TRBD2. V shed 0 bases, J shed 2 bases, and the junction held 8 bases outside the gene matches. The CDR3 has 17 residues. Germline V gives CDR1 SGDLS, CDR2 YYNGEE. This chain's CDR3 is CASSVEVRGVPYNEQFF. CDR3 DNA: TGTGCCAGCAGCGTAGAGGTCCGGGGGGTCCCCTACAATGAGCAGTTCTTC.

The chain joins TRBV14 to TRBJ1-1, with TRBD1 matching 10 bases. V gave up 4 bases and J gave up 2 bases; unmatched junction bases: 4. In germline, CDR1 is SGHDN, CDR2 FVKESK. The length of the CDR3 is 15 residues. The CDR3 sequence: CASSLWTGGNTEAFF. The CDR3, as DNA: TGTGCCAGCAGCCTCTGGACAGGGGGTAACACTGAAGCTTTCTTT. Using reference TRBV14 and TRBJ1-1 for the parts outside the CDR3, the full variable domain is EAGVTQFPSHSVIEKGQTVTLRCDPISGHDNLYWYRRVMGKEIKFLLHFVKESKQDESGMPNNRFLAERTGGTYSTLKVQPAELEDSGVYFCASSLWTGGNTEAFFGQGTRLTVV.

The rearrangement joins TRBV6-1 to TRBJ1-3; D unresolved. In germline, CDR1 is MNHNS, CDR2 SASEGT. The V end was cut by 3 bases, the J end by 0 bases, with 9 bases between. CDR3 length: 15 residues. CDR3: CASSENPSSGNTIYF. The CDR3 bases are TGTGCCAGCAGTGAGAATCCTAGCTCTGGAAACACCATATATTTT.

This chain uses TRBV25-1 with TRBJ2-5, with TRBD1 matching 8 bases. This CDR3 region has 15 residues. Looked up from germline, CDR1 is MGHDK and CDR2 is SYGVNS. After removal of 4 bases from V and 2 bases from J, the junction contained 6 bases not matched to a gene. The CDR3 loop reads CASSGTGYGQETQYF. The CDR3 nucleotides read TGTGCCAGCAGTGGGACAGGGTATGGACAAGAGACCCAGTACTTC.

The chain is built from TRBV7-2 and TRBJ1-5; 8 positions agree with TRBD1. This CDR3 has 15 amino acids. V lost 2 bases and J lost 2; bases outside the gene matches: 2. Germline CDR1 and CDR2: SGHTA and FQGNSA. CDR3 sequence reads: CASSLQGAGNQPQHF. The DNA for the CDR3 is TGTGCCAGCAGCTTACAGGGGGCAGGCAATCAGCCCCAGCATTTT.

The V gene is TRBV7-7, the J gene TRBJ2-3, with 8 bases aligning to TRBD1. CDR1 SSHAT and CDR2 FNYEAQ come from the germline V gene (reference sequence). CDR3 length equals 15 residues. V gave up 5 bases and J gave up 6 bases; unmatched junction bases: 10. Here the CDR3 reads CASSVWQGAHDTQYF. The CDR3 coding sequence is TGTGCCAGCAGCGTCTGGCAGGGGGCTCACGATACGCAGTATTTT. The whole variable domain, remainder taken from reference TRBV7-7 and TRBJ2-3, is GAGVSQSPRYKVTKRGQDVTLRCDPISSHATLYWYQQALGQGPEFLTYFNYEAQPDKSGLPSDRFSAERPEGSISTLTIQRTEQRDSAMYRCASSVWQGAHDTQYFGPGTRLTVL.

The J gene is TRBJ2-1, the V gene TRBV5-5, with D hard to call. CDR1 is SGHKS, CDR2 YYEKEE, per germline (reference sequence). V was trimmed by 4 bases and J by 7 bases, leaving 9 bases between them. This CDR3 contains 12 residues. The CDR3 spells CASSPHMNEQFF. Here the CDR3 DNA reads TGTGCCAGCAGCCCACATATGAATGAGCAGTTCTTC.

This clone was counted between two and nine times. The V call is TRBV11-1, the J call TRBJ1-2, with TRBD1 matching 7 bases. The junction had 10 bases not matched to a gene; V was cut back by 5 bases and J by 7 bases. The CDR3 consists of 14 residues. Germline CDR1 is SGHAT and CDR2 is FQDESV (reference sequence). In DNA form, the CDR3 reads TGTGCCAGCAGCCTACCGACAGGGAATAGTGGCTACACCTTC. Translating gives CASSLPTGNSGYTF.